Listed below are T cell receptor beta chains from one sample, sequenced in a study of T cells in localized non-small cell lung cancer. Clones were sequenced by immunoSEQ multiplex PCR, and TCRdb holds only the in-frame ones, with some missing. The table shows 31,000 or so clones, with roughly 87% occurring only once. The source was peripheral blood, collected before any cancer treatment. The source is a woman aged 35-75 years with stage I lung adenocarcinoma. The CDR3 runs from the conserved cysteine through the conserved F or W. D genes are given only for firm matches. Clone size, where shown, is once, few, many, or a class for clones that have expanded.

d_call: NA
cdr3_length: 17
j_call: TRBJ2-1
v_call: TRBV4-1
clone_size: once
cdr3_nt: TGCGCCAGCAGCCAGTATACCGGGACCCAGGGGGGGAATGAGCAGTTCTTC
cdr3_aa: CASSQYTGTQGGNEQFF

d_call: NA
cdr3_length: 15
j_call: TRBJ1-6
v_call: TRBV27
clone_size: once
cdr3_nt: TGTGCCAGCAGTTTATCGAAGGGGGGCATGACACCCCTCCACTTT
cdr3_aa: CASSLSKGGMTPLHF

d_call: NA
cdr3_length: 15
j_call: TRBJ2-5
v_call: TRBV28
clone_size: once
cdr3_nt: TGTGCCAGCAGTTTGGTTAGTGCGGTGGCGGAGACCCAGTACTTC
cdr3_aa: CASSLVSAVAETQYF

d_call: NA
cdr3_length: 17
j_call: TRBJ2-6
v_call: TRBV29-1
clone_size: NA
cdr3_nt: TGCAGCGTTGAATGGTCCGCGGACCTATCTGGGGCCAACGTCCTGACTTTC
cdr3_aa: CSVEWSADLSGANVLTF

d_call: NA
cdr3_length: 11
j_call: TRBJ1-1
v_call: TRBV14
clone_size: NA
cdr3_nt: TGTGCCAGCAGCCGGGGGGCTGAAGCTTTCTTT
cdr3_aa: CASSRGAEAFF

d_call: TRBD2
cdr3_length: 15
j_call: TRBJ2-1
v_call: TRBV9
clone_size: NA
cdr3_nt: TGTGCCAGCAGCGGACTAGCGGGAGGGCCGAGTGAGCAGTTCTTC
cdr3_aa: CASSGLAGGPSEQFF

d_call: NA
cdr3_length: 14
j_call: TRBJ1-6
v_call: TRBV6-1
clone_size: NA
cdr3_nt: TGTGCCAGCACCATCGTAGGGGAGGGCTCACCCCTCCACTTT
cdr3_aa: CASTIVGEGSPLHF

d_call: NA
cdr3_length: 13
j_call: TRBJ1-4
v_call: TRBV15
clone_size: medium-sized
cdr3_nt: TGTGCCACCAGCAGCGACCGTTTTGAAAAACTGTTTTTT
cdr3_aa: CATSSDRFEKLFF

d_call: TRBD1
cdr3_length: 16
j_call: TRBJ2-5
v_call: TRBV7-2
clone_size: NA
cdr3_nt: TGTGCCAGCAGCCAGAGGGACAGGGGGATTCAAGAGACCCAGTACTTC
cdr3_aa: CASSQRDRGIQETQYF

d_call: TRBD2
cdr3_length: 15
j_call: TRBJ2-5
v_call: TRBV28
clone_size: few
cdr3_nt: TGTGCCAGCAGTTCGCCCGGGACTATCCAAGAGACCCAGTACTTC
cdr3_aa: CASSSPGTIQETQYF

d_call: TRBD2
cdr3_length: 16
j_call: TRBJ2-7
v_call: TRBV5-1
clone_size: NA
cdr3_nt: TGCGCCAGCAGCTTCTCACTAGCGGGGGCATCCTACGAGCAGTACTTC
cdr3_aa: CASSFSLAGASYEQYF

d_call: TRBD1
cdr3_length: 15
j_call: TRBJ1-4
v_call: TRBV28
clone_size: NA
cdr3_nt: TGTGCCAGCAGTTTTGGCGGGACAGGAGGGGAAAAACTGTTTTTT
cdr3_aa: CASSFGGTGGEKLFF

d_call: NA
cdr3_length: 13
j_call: TRBJ2-5
v_call: TRBV10-3
clone_size: NA
cdr3_nt: TGTGCCATCAGTGACGCTGGGGCGGAGACCCAGTACTTC
cdr3_aa: CAISDAGAETQYF

d_call: NA
cdr3_length: 18
j_call: TRBJ2-1
v_call: TRBV21-1
clone_size: NA
cdr3_nt: TGTGCCAGCAGCGAGGGCGAGGGGCGGGAGGGTTCCTACAATGAGCAGTTCTTC
cdr3_aa: CASSEGEGREGSYNEQFF

d_call: NA
cdr3_length: 10
j_call: TRBJ1-1
v_call: TRBV29-1
clone_size: once
cdr3_nt: TGCAGCGTTGAATTCACTGAAGCTTTCTTT
cdr3_aa: CSVEFTEAFF

d_call: NA
cdr3_length: 12
j_call: TRBJ2-7
v_call: TRBV2
clone_size: once
cdr3_nt: TGTGCCAGCAACCAGGGGTCCTACGAGCAGTACTTC
cdr3_aa: CASNQGSYEQYF

d_call: NA
cdr3_length: 16
j_call: TRBJ2-1
v_call: TRBV19
clone_size: once
cdr3_nt: TGTGCCAGTAGTATAGCCCAGGGAGTTGGAGGAAATGAGCAGTTCTTC
cdr3_aa: CASSIAQGVGGNEQFF

d_call: NA
cdr3_length: 17
j_call: TRBJ2-2
v_call: TRBV4-2
clone_size: NA
cdr3_nt: TGTGCCAGCAGCCAAATTAACCCCGGTACAGGCACCGGGGAGCTGTTTTTT
cdr3_aa: CASSQINPGTGTGELFF

d_call: NA
cdr3_length: 17
j_call: TRBJ1-5
v_call: TRBV28
clone_size: NA
cdr3_nt: TGTGCCAGCAGTTCATACCAGCGACAGCTGAATGGTCAGCCCCAGCATTTT
cdr3_aa: CASSSYQRQLNGQPQHF

d_call: NA
cdr3_length: 17
j_call: TRBJ2-2
v_call: TRBV5-8
clone_size: NA
cdr3_nt: TGTGCCGGACCTCAGGGGGGGACGGGGGTGGAAACCGGGGAGCTGTTTTTT
cdr3_aa: CAGPQGGTGVETGELFF

d_call: NA
cdr3_length: 14
j_call: TRBJ1-1
v_call: TRBV11-2
clone_size: NA
cdr3_nt: TGTGCCAGCAGCTTAGTTCCGGGAGGGTCTGAAGCTTTCTTT
cdr3_aa: CASSLVPGGSEAFF

d_call: TRBD1
cdr3_length: 13
j_call: TRBJ1-5
v_call: TRBV28
clone_size: NA
cdr3_nt: TGTGCCAGCTCCCAGGGGGCGTTTCAGCCCCAGCATTTT
cdr3_aa: CASSQGAFQPQHF

d_call: NA
cdr3_length: 14
j_call: TRBJ2-5
v_call: TRBV28
clone_size: NA
cdr3_nt: TGTGCCAGCAGTTCACCAGACAGATCAGAGACCCAGTACTTC
cdr3_aa: CASSSPDRSETQYF

d_call: TRBD2
cdr3_length: 16
j_call: TRBJ2-1
v_call: TRBV6-1
clone_size: NA
cdr3_nt: TGTGCCAGCAGTGGATTTAGCGGGAGCCTCCACAATGAGCAGTTCTTC
cdr3_aa: CASSGFSGSLHNEQFF

d_call: NA
cdr3_length: 14
j_call: TRBJ2-1
v_call: TRBV5-6
clone_size: once
cdr3_nt: TGTGCCAGCAGCTTGGAACTAGGCTACAATGAGCAGTTCTTC
cdr3_aa: CASSLELGYNEQFF

d_call: NA
cdr3_length: 14
j_call: TRBJ2-3
v_call: TRBV7-2
clone_size: NA
cdr3_nt: TGTGCCAGCAGCTTAGGAGTCAACACAGATACGCAGTATTTT
cdr3_aa: CASSLGVNTDTQYF

d_call: TRBD1
cdr3_length: 15
j_call: TRBJ1-2
v_call: TRBV6-6
clone_size: NA
cdr3_nt: TGTGCCAGCAGACCTGAGAGGACAGGGACCTATGGCTACACCTTC
cdr3_aa: CASRPERTGTYGYTF

d_call: NA
cdr3_length: 17
j_call: TRBJ1-1
v_call: TRBV9
clone_size: NA
cdr3_nt: TGTGCCAGCAGCGTCAACCGGGACATTCGACTGGGGACTGAAGCTTTCTTT
cdr3_aa: CASSVNRDIRLGTEAFF

d_call: NA
cdr3_length: 13
j_call: TRBJ1-1
v_call: TRBV2
clone_size: NA
cdr3_nt: TGTGCCACCCTGGGGGGCAGGAACACTGAAGCTTTCTTT
cdr3_aa: CATLGGRNTEAFF

d_call: NA
cdr3_length: 15
j_call: TRBJ2-7
v_call: TRBV4-1
clone_size: NA
cdr3_nt: TGCGCCAGCAGCCAATTCAGTGGGGGCTCCTACGAGCAGTACTTC
cdr3_aa: CASSQFSGGSYEQYF

d_call: TRBD1
cdr3_length: 16
j_call: TRBJ1-4
v_call: TRBV15
clone_size: NA
cdr3_nt: TGTGCCACCAGCAGAGATCGGACAGGGCAAACCGAAAAACTGTTTTTT
cdr3_aa: CATSRDRTGQTEKLFF

d_call: TRBD2
cdr3_length: 15
j_call: TRBJ2-1
v_call: TRBV6-5
clone_size: NA
cdr3_nt: TGTGCCAGCAAGACGGCAGCGGGGGGGAACAATGAGCAGTTCTTC
cdr3_aa: CASKTAAGGNNEQFF

d_call: TRBD2
cdr3_length: 17
j_call: TRBJ2-7
v_call: TRBV9
clone_size: NA
cdr3_nt: TGTGCCAGCAGCGGCCCCCCTCTAGCGGGGGGGCCCTACGAGCAGTACTTC
cdr3_aa: CASSGPPLAGGPYEQYF

d_call: NA
cdr3_length: 14
j_call: TRBJ2-3
v_call: TRBV7-9
clone_size: NA
cdr3_nt: TGTGCCAGCAGCTTCCTAGAGACCACAGATACGCAGTATTTT
cdr3_aa: CASSFLETTDTQYF

d_call: NA
cdr3_length: 11
j_call: TRBJ1-1
v_call: TRBV6-5
clone_size: NA
cdr3_nt: TGTGCCAGCAGTCGGACCGCTGAAGCTTTCTTT
cdr3_aa: CASSRTAEAFF

d_call: TRBD2
cdr3_length: 13
j_call: TRBJ2-5
v_call: TRBV12-5
clone_size: NA
cdr3_nt: TGTGCTAGTGGTTCTGGACTAGAAGAGACCCAGTACTTC
cdr3_aa: CASGSGLEETQYF

d_call: TRBD1
cdr3_length: 14
j_call: TRBJ2-3
v_call: TRBV11-3
clone_size: NA
cdr3_nt: TGTGCCAGCAGCACCCGACAGGGCGCAGATACGCAGTATTTT
cdr3_aa: CASSTRQGADTQYF

d_call: TRBD2
cdr3_length: 14
j_call: TRBJ2-2
v_call: TRBV11-3
clone_size: NA
cdr3_nt: TGTGCCAGCAGCCGATCGGGGGGGACCGGGGAGCTGTTTTTT
cdr3_aa: CASSRSGGTGELFF

d_call: TRBD1
cdr3_length: 15
j_call: TRBJ2-2
v_call: TRBV28
clone_size: NA
cdr3_nt: TGTGCCAGCAGTTTTGGGACAGGGAATACCGGGGAGCTGTTTTTT
cdr3_aa: CASSFGTGNTGELFF

d_call: NA
cdr3_length: 15
j_call: TRBJ1-1
v_call: TRBV7-3
clone_size: NA
cdr3_nt: TGTGCCAGCAGCTTGTCTCATGACGGGAACACTGAAGCTTTCTTT
cdr3_aa: CASSLSHDGNTEAFF

d_call: NA
cdr3_length: 13
j_call: TRBJ2-3
v_call: TRBV28
clone_size: NA
cdr3_nt: TGTGCCAGCGACAGCCCGAACACAGATACGCAGTATTTT
cdr3_aa: CASDSPNTDTQYF

d_call: NA
cdr3_length: 12
j_call: TRBJ1-2
v_call: TRBV28
clone_size: NA
cdr3_nt: TGTGCCAGCACCCCGGGGCTCTATGGCTACACCTTC
cdr3_aa: CASTPGLYGYTF

d_call: NA
cdr3_length: 16
j_call: TRBJ1-2
v_call: TRBV5-6
clone_size: NA
cdr3_nt: TGTGCCAGCAGCTTGGAGGGGTTTGGGCCACTCCCGGGCTACACCTTC
cdr3_aa: CASSLEGFGPLPGYTF

d_call: NA
cdr3_length: 11
j_call: TRBJ1-2
v_call: TRBV29-1
clone_size: once
cdr3_nt: TGCAGCGTTGGATACGGCTATGGCTACACCTTC
cdr3_aa: CSVGYGYGYTF

d_call: NA
cdr3_length: 14
j_call: TRBJ1-2
v_call: TRBV5-5
clone_size: NA
cdr3_nt: TGTGCCAGCAGCTTGGCCCCAGATAACTATGGCTACACCTTC
cdr3_aa: CASSLAPDNYGYTF

d_call: TRBD2
cdr3_length: 18
j_call: TRBJ2-5
v_call: TRBV5-1
clone_size: NA
cdr3_nt: TGCGCCAGCAGCTCCCGGGGACTAGCGGGAGGAGGGGGAGAGACCCAGTACTTC
cdr3_aa: CASSSRGLAGGGGETQYF

d_call: NA
cdr3_length: 16
j_call: TRBJ1-4
v_call: TRBV5-1
clone_size: NA
cdr3_nt: TGCGCCAGCAGCAAACTGCAGGGACGAGAAAATGAAAAACTGTTTTTT
cdr3_aa: CASSKLQGRENEKLFF

d_call: NA
cdr3_length: 13
j_call: TRBJ2-7
v_call: TRBV28
clone_size: once
cdr3_nt: TGTGCCAGCAGTCGCCAGGGGGGGATCGAGCAGTACTTC
cdr3_aa: CASSRQGGIEQYF

d_call: NA
cdr3_length: 12
j_call: TRBJ1-6
v_call: TRBV6-1
clone_size: NA
cdr3_nt: TGTGCCACAAGAAATCGGAATTCACCCCTCCACTTT
cdr3_aa: CATRNRNSPLHF

d_call: TRBD1
cdr3_length: 15
j_call: TRBJ1-4
v_call: TRBV11-2
clone_size: NA
cdr3_nt: TGTGCCAGCAGCTCCGGGACAGCAACTAATGAAAAACTGTTTTTT
cdr3_aa: CASSSGTATNEKLFF

d_call: NA
cdr3_length: 15
j_call: TRBJ1-4
v_call: TRBV28
clone_size: NA
cdr3_nt: TGTGCCAGCAGTTTAAATGGGGCGACGAATGAAAAACTGTTTTTT
cdr3_aa: CASSLNGATNEKLFF

d_call: NA
cdr3_length: 14
j_call: TRBJ1-6
v_call: TRBV7-2
clone_size: few
cdr3_nt: TGTGCCAGCAGTCCGCAGGGGCTTAATTCACCCCTCCACTTT
cdr3_aa: CASSPQGLNSPLHF